The sequence of this TCR beta chain was determined in a study of neurological immune-mediated disorders. As for this clonotype: Its target is not known.

The cDNA came from 5'RACE, which used 10-nucleotide random UMIs. TCRdb used MiXCR to reprocess the 5' RACE reads, holding one entry per CDR3 protein. The sample records fewer than 25,000 distinct CDR3 sequences, less than 15% being singletons. The time point here: technical triplicate 1. Sorted libraries drew on about a million CD4+ or CD8+ T cells. Broader study findings: HTLV-1-associated myelopathy had the most TCR clonal expansion, and multiple sclerosis had the least, less than healthy controls.

J lost 3 bases, V lost 8 bases, and 12 bases had no gene match. CDR1 and CDR2 from the germline V gene are LGHNA and YNFKEQ. The CDR3 length is 18 residues. The source material was CD4+ T cells from blood. The chain joins TRBV4-2 to TRBJ2-3; 15 bases map to TRBD2. This receptor was obtained from a female donor with HTLV-1-associated myelopathy (HAM/TSP). For the CDR3, the DNA is TGTGCCAGCCAGGGACTAGCGGGAGGTCCTACCAGAACAGATACGCAGTATTTT. It is translated as CASQGLAGGPTRTDTQYF.